The 31 T cell receptor beta chains listed next were all sequenced from one sample in a study of T cell repertoires in cytomegalovirus infection. Their cognate antigens are unknown. Using its own MiXCR run on the reads, TCRdb lists one record per CDR3 protein. The table records approximately 990,000 distinct CDR3 sequences, around 30% of them present only once. The material sequenced was cultured CD8+ T cells from PBMCs, taken from culture after CMV antigen stimulation. The receptors originated from a human donor in good health (CMV status not recorded). Some clones in this sample may be carry-over from other donors' samples.

This clonotype was picked up a small number of times. The chain combines TRBV27 with TRBJ1-2, with D unclear. This CDR3 has 13 residues. CDR1 is MNHEY and CDR2 is SMNVEV in the germline V gene (reference sequence). The V gene lost 4 bases and the J gene lost 3 bases, with 9 bases spanning the gap. The chain's CDR3 is CASSSERDYGYTF. CDR3 in DNA: TGTGCCAGCAGTTCCGAAAGGGACTATGGCTACACCTTC.

The genes are TRBV5-1 and TRBJ1-2, with 10 positions matching TRBD1. V trimming: 8 bases; J trimming: 3 bases; junction bases outside the gene matches: 7. The CDR3 length is 14 residues. Germline CDR1 SGHRS, CDR2 YFSETQ. This chain's CDR3 is CASARTGGDYGYTF. The CDR3 nucleotides are TGCGCCAGTGCCAGGACAGGGGGGGACTATGGCTACACCTTC. Full variable domain (rest looked up from reference TRBV5-1 and TRBJ1-2): KAGVTQTPRYLIKTRGQQVTLSCSPISGHRSVSWYQQTPGQGLQFLFEYFSETQRNKGNFPGRFSGRQFSNSRSEMNVSTLELGDSALYLCASARTGGDYGYTFGSGTRLTVV.

This clonotype was counted at least ten times. The V call is TRBV7-9, the J call TRBJ2-3; D is unresolved. This CDR3 contains 10 residues. The germline V gene encodes CDR1 SEHNR and CDR2 FQNEAQ (reference sequence). V lost 8 bases and J lost 6, with 6 bases in between. CDR3 DNA: TGTGCCAGCGTAGCTGATACGCAGTATTTT. Its translation: CASVADTQYF.

The gene calls are TRBV4-1 and TRBJ2-7; D may be TRBD1 (5 bases). V lost 0 bases, J lost 5 bases, and 8 bases lay in between. The CDR3 extends over 13 amino acids. CDR1 and CDR2 from the germline V gene are MGHRA and YSYEKL. The CDR3 loop reads CASSQEEGDEQYF. In DNA, the CDR3 is TGCGCCAGCAGCCAAGAGGAAGGGGACGAGCAGTACTTC.

This clonotype was observed a few times. The gene calls are TRBV6-5 and TRBJ1-1; D gene unclear. From germline, CDR1 is MNHEY and CDR2 SVGAGI. The CDR3 contains 15 residues. V lost 5 bases and J lost 0, with 13 bases in between. CDR3 sequence: CASSPPGSVNTEAFF. The CDR3 DNA follows: TGTGCCAGCAGTCCGCCAGGCAGCGTGAACACTGAAGCTTTCTTT.

The V and J genes are TRBV6-5 and TRBJ1-1; no reliable D call. Germline V gene data show CDR1 as MNHEY and CDR2 as SVGAGI. CDR3 length equals 12 residues. V was cut by 5 bases and J by 4 bases, with 8 bases left in between. The CDR3 loop is CASSGAGTEAFF. CDR3 nucleotide sequence: TGTGCCAGCAGTGGAGCTGGCACTGAAGCTTTCTTT.

This clonotype was detected only a few times. J is TRBJ2-3 and V is TRBV6-1; a possible D gene is TRBD2 (6 bases). Germline V gene sequence: CDR1 MNHNS, CDR2 SASEGT. The V and J ends lost 5 bases and 6 bases respectively, with 12 bases between them. The CDR3 is 13 residues long. This chain's CDR3 is CASSLGLFDTQYF. The DNA of the CDR3 is TGTGCCAGCAGTTTGGGACTCTTCGATACGCAGTATTTT.

The chain is built from TRBV7-8 and TRBJ1-1, with TRBD1 matching over 7 bases. The CDR3 contains 15 residues. Germline-derived CDR1 and CDR2 are SGHVS and FQNEAQ. V gave up 5 bases and J gave up 3 bases; unmatched junction bases: 9. The CDR3 nucleotides are TGTGCCAGCAGCCCCCAACAGGGGTGGCACACTGAAGCTTTCTTT. It encodes CASSPQQGWHTEAFF.

The chain combines TRBV5-1 with TRBJ2-3; the match to TRBD2 covers 9 bases. V gave up 3 bases and J gave up 3 bases; unmatched junction bases: 20. Germline-derived CDR1 and CDR2 are SGHRS and YFSETQ. CDR3 length: 20 amino acids. The CDR3 bases are TGCGCCAGCAGCTCGCTAGTTAAGATTAGCGGGGGAGGAAGGACAGATACGCAGTATTTT. Protein product: CASSSLVKISGGGRTDTQYF.

In its sample, this clonotype was seen a few times. This chain uses TRBV6-2 or TRBV6-3 with TRBJ1-2, with D maybe TRBD1 (6 bases). The V end lost 2 bases, the J end lost 4 bases, and 8 bases lay between the germline ends. The germline CDR1 and CDR2 sequences are MNHEY and SVGEGT. This CDR3 spans 13 amino acids. CDR3 bases: TGTGCCAGCAGTTACGAACAGGGCTATGGCTACACCTTC. This encodes CASSYEQGYGYTF.

This clonotype was counted only a few times. The CDR3 here is CASSLNSEQPQHF. The CDR3 bases are TGTGCCAGCAGCTTAAATTCGGAGCAGCCCCAGCATTTT. The rearrangement joins TRBV7-6 to TRBJ1-5; D call uncertain. Trimming took off 2 bases at V and 7 bases at J, with 9 bases between the two ends. The CDR3 totals 13 residues. CDR1 is SGHVS and CDR2 is FNYEAQ in the germline V gene.

This clonotype has more than one count but fewer than ten. J is TRBJ2-2 and V is TRBV2; D not resolved. This CDR3 spans 14 amino acids. Germline-derived CDR1 and CDR2 are SNHLY and FYNNEI. V gave up 2 bases and J gave up 1 base, with 5 bases separating them. This CDR3 is CASSEPRNTGELFF. In DNA, the CDR3 is TGTGCCAGCAGTGAACCCCGGAACACCGGGGAGCTGTTTTTT. Filled out from reference TRBV2 and TRBJ2-2, the complete variable domain reads EPEVTQTPSHQVTQMGQEVILRCVPISNHLYFYWYRQILGQKVEFLVSFYNNEISEKSEIFDDQFSVERPDGSNFTLKIRSTKLEDSAMYFCASSEPRNTGELFFGEGSRLTVL.

V is TRBV20-1 and J is TRBJ1-4; 10 bases match TRBD1. This CDR3 spans 18 amino acids. Germline V gene lookup returns CDR1 DFQATT and CDR2 SNEGSKA (reference sequence). V trimming: 0 bases; J trimming: 6 bases; junction bases outside the gene matches: 13. DNA of the CDR3: TGCAGTGCTAGAGATCTAGGGGACAGGGGTTTAGAAGATGAAAAACTGTTTTTT. It is translated as CSARDLGDRGLEDEKLFF.

V usage is TRBV5-1 and J usage is TRBJ2-2; 8 nucleotides line up with TRBD2. V shed 3 bases, J shed 3 bases, and the junction held 10 bases outside the gene matches. The CDR3 sequence is 17 residues long. The germline V gene has CDR1 SGHRS and CDR2 YFSETQ. DNA for the CDR3: TGCGCCAGCAGCTCCTTCCCCAGCGGGGGATACACCGGGGAGCTGTTTTTT. Protein product: CASSSFPSGGYTGELFF.

This clonotype was seen at least ten times. The chain uses TRBV6-6 and TRBJ2-3; D is unresolved. V gave up 0 bases and J gave up 3 bases, with 7 bases separating them. Germline CDR1 reads MNHNY; CDR2 reads SVGAGI (reference sequence). CDR3 length: 14 residues. The chain's CDR3 is CASSYSRWTDTQYF. Here the CDR3 DNA reads TGTGCCAGCAGTTACTCTCGATGGACAGATACGCAGTATTTT.

This sequence joins TRBV19 and TRBJ2-3; possible D gene TRBD2, 6 bases. The CDR3 covers 17 residues. Germline-derived CDR1 and CDR2 are LNHDA and SQIVND (reference sequence). V was cut by 3 bases and J by 2 bases, with 18 bases left in between. The DNA of the CDR3 is TGTGCCAGTAGTATCCCTAGTGATCGGGGGATCACAGATACGCAGTATTTT. It codes for CASSIPSDRGITDTQYF.

J is TRBJ1-1 and V is TRBV2, with D hard to call. V lost 5 bases, J lost 7 bases, and 11 bases lay in between. Germline CDR1 and CDR2: SNHLY and FYNNEI. This CDR3 contains 12 residues. This CDR3 reads CASSPTAFEAFF. CDR3 nucleotides: TGTGCCAGCAGTCCTACGGCCTTTGAAGCTTTCTTT.

This clonotype was seen repeatedly, ten times or more. This rearrangement joins TRBV7-2 to TRBJ2-1, with D hard to call. Per the germline V gene, CDR1 is SGHTA and CDR2 is FQGNSA. The CDR3 consists of 16 residues. Deletions cut 5 bases from V and 9 bases from J, with 23 bases between. The CDR3 coding sequence is TGTGCCAGCAGCGTCAGATCGACGGAGTATTGGGTTGAGCAGTTCTTC. This sequence encodes CASSVRSTEYWVEQFF.

The rearrangement links TRBV20-1 to TRBJ2-7, with TRBD2 matching 8 bases. V shed 1 base, J shed 4 bases, and the junction held 12 bases outside the gene matches. CDR1 is DFQATT, CDR2 SNEGSKA, per germline (reference sequence). The CDR3 extends over 16 amino acids. This CDR3 reads CSARVGLGGGLYEQYF. CDR3 sequence (DNA): TGCAGTGCTAGAGTAGGGTTGGGCGGGGGGTTATACGAGCAGTACTTC.

This rearrangement joins TRBV12-3 or TRBV12-4 to TRBJ2-5; 11 bases align to TRBD2. V lost 4 bases to trimming and J lost 5 bases; unmatched junction nucleotides: 6. The CDR3 is 15 amino acids. The CDR3 spells CASSSGSGGGETQYF. As DNA, the CDR3 is TGTGCCAGCAGTTCGGGTAGCGGGGGGGGTGAGACCCAGTACTTC.

This clonotype has more than one count but fewer than ten. The chain couples TRBV6-2 or TRBV6-3 to TRBJ2-3; D not resolved. V lost 4 bases and J 4 bases, leaving 15 bases between the germline ends. Germline CDR1 MNHEY, CDR2 SVGEGT. The CDR3 has 15 residues. CDR3 sequence (DNA): TGTGCCAGCAGTTCGCCTCAACGTGGGTCAGATACGCAGTATTTT. Its protein product is CASSSPQRGSDTQYF.

The chain links TRBV9 to TRBJ1-1; D unclear. Germline CDR1 and CDR2: SGDLS and YYNGEE. Trimming removed 6 bases from V and 0 bases from J, with 15 bases in between. The CDR3 extends over 15 amino acids. The CDR3 region has the DNA TGTGCCAGCATGCACGGGGTATTACTGAACACTGAAGCTTTCTTT. Translated: CASMHGVLLNTEAFF.

This clonotype has only a few counts. This rearrangement joins TRBV20-1 to TRBJ1-3; a possible D gene is TRBD1 (6 bases). Deletions cut 0 bases from V and 2 bases from J, with 14 bases between. This CDR3 contains 16 residues. Germline V CDR1 and CDR2: DFQATT, SNEGSKA (reference sequence). The CDR3 is CSARDLGGLAGNTIYF. CDR3 nucleotides: TGCAGTGCTAGAGATTTAGGGGGGCTGGCTGGAAACACCATATATTTT.

The chain couples TRBV7-3 to TRBJ2-3; D not certain. The germline gives CDR1 SGHTA, CDR2 FQGTGA. There are 14 residues in the CDR3. The germline V and J ends were trimmed by 5 bases and 4 bases, with 13 bases remaining between them. CDR3 sequence (DNA): TGTGCCAGCAGCATAGGAGTAGTACCAGATACGCAGTATTTT. As protein: CASSIGVVPDTQYF.

The chain couples TRBV11-1 to TRBJ2-7, with 7 bases lining up with TRBD2. The junction had 14 bases not matched to a gene; V was cut back by 2 bases and J by 7 bases. The CDR3 has 16 amino acids. CDR1 and CDR2 from the germline V gene are SGHAT and FQDESV (reference sequence). The CDR3 region is CASSLYQGGGPWEQYF. CDR3 DNA: TGTGCCAGCAGCTTATATCAAGGCGGGGGACCTTGGGAGCAGTACTTC. Combining the CDR3 with reference TRBV11-1 and TRBJ2-7 gives the whole variable domain EAEVAQSPRYKITEKSQAVAFWCDPISGHATLYWYRQILGQGPELLVQFQDESVVDDSQLPKDRFSAERLKGVDSTLKIQPAELGDSAMYLCASSLYQGGGPWEQYFGPGTRLTVT.

V is TRBV12-5 and J is TRBJ2-1, with 11 nucleotides matching TRBD2. CDR3 size: 15 residues. Trimming took 3 bases from V and 6 from J; bases not matched to a gene: 4. Germline CDR1 and CDR2: LGHNT and FRNRAP. As DNA, the CDR3 is TGTGCTAGTGGTTTCGCCGGGACTAGCGGCAATGAGCAGTTCTTC. This gives the protein CASGFAGTSGNEQFF.

In regard to this clonotype: This may stem from a read error, because a much larger clone lies one nucleotide away. The chain carries TRBV7-6 and TRBJ2-5; D unresolved. CDR1 SGHVS and CDR2 FNYEAQ come from the germline V gene. The length of the CDR3 is 14 residues. The CDR3 DNA reads TGTGCCAGCACCTTAGATCGGACCCAAGAGACCCAGTACTTC. It translates to CASTLDRTQETQYF. The entire variable domain, with the rest obtained from reference TRBV7-6 and TRBJ2-5, is as follows: GAGVSQSPRYKVTKRGQDVALRCDPISGHVSLYWYRQALGQGPEFLTYFNYEAQQDKSGLPNDRFSAERPEGSISTLTIQRTEQRDSAMYRCASTLDRTQETQYFGPGTRLLVL.

The chain is built from TRBV4-1 and TRBJ2-2; 10 nucleotides align to TRBD2. V lost 2 bases, J lost 4 bases, and 10 bases stayed unmatched. The CDR3 runs to 18 residues. The germline V gene has CDR1 MGHRA and CDR2 YSYEKL. This CDR3 reads CASSQYSGTSVSTGELFF. For the CDR3, the DNA is TGCGCCAGCAGCCAATACTCAGGGACTAGCGTTTCCACCGGGGAGCTGTTTTTT.

The rearrangement links TRBV24-1 to TRBJ2-1; D is undetermined. The CDR3 extends over 14 amino acids. The germline CDR1 and CDR2 sequences are KGHDR and SFDVKD. V was trimmed by 0 bases and J by 6 bases, leaving 8 bases between them. In nucleotides, the CDR3 is TGTGCCACCAGTGATTTGCAGGTGACCAATGAGCAGTTCTTC. It yields the protein CATSDLQVTNEQFF.

CDR3 DNA sequence: TGTGCCAGCGGATTAGACAGGCTCCAAATCTACGAGCAGTACTTC. Its protein is CASGLDRLQIYEQYF. V is TRBV18 and J is TRBJ2-7; possibly TRBD1 for D (6 bases). CDR1 and CDR2 (germline): KGHSH, LQKENI. Trimming took off 8 bases at V and 3 bases at J, with 20 bases between the two ends. The CDR3 has 15 amino acids.

CDR3 residues: CASIMDLNYGYTF. Written as DNA, the CDR3 is TGTGCCAGCATCATGGACCTAAACTATGGCTACACCTTC. This rearrangement joins TRBV6-6 to TRBJ1-2; no clear D gene. The CDR3 loop spans 13 amino acids. Germline CDR1 MNHNY, CDR2 SVGAGI (reference sequence). V was clipped by 7 bases and J by 2 bases, with 11 bases between them.